Following are 11 T cell receptor beta chains from one sample sequenced in a study of T cell responses to AZD1222 COVID-19 vaccine. TCRdb keeps only in-frame clones here, not all; method: immunoSEQ multiplex PCR. The sample gives over 100,000 clones, over 75% of which show up once; 6.9% is in the top ten. Specimen: peripheral blood, collected on day 0 of AZD1222 vaccination. The receptor set was obtained from an adult in good health.

V is TRBV7-2 and J is TRBJ1-1; 10 positions match TRBD1. This CDR3 region has 13 residues. Trimming removed 6 bases from V and 5 bases from J; junction bases left unmatched: 3. Germline-derived CDR1 and CDR2 are SGHTA and FQGNSA. CDR3 residues: CASRGQGRTEAFF. The CDR3 coding sequence is TGTGCCAGCAGGGGACAGGGGAGGACTGAAGCTTTCTTT.

The chain employs TRBV2 and TRBJ1-2, with 9 nucleotides matching TRBD1. CDR1 and CDR2 (germline): SNHLY, FYNNEI. Germline trimming cut 0 bases from V and 3 bases from J; bases unmatched to any gene: 11. This CDR3 has 18 amino acids. The chain's CDR3 is CASSEALIGTGRYYGYTF. In DNA, the CDR3 is TGTGCCAGCAGTGAAGCGTTAATTGGGACAGGGCGATACTATGGCTACACCTTC.

This clone was seen a few times. The J gene is TRBJ1-5, the V gene TRBV7-2; D call uncertain. Germline CDR1 reads SGHTA; CDR2 reads FQGNSA. CDR3 length equals 13 residues. Trimming stripped 5 bases from V and 0 bases from J, with 5 bases between. The CDR3 bases are TGTGCCAGCAGCGCTTCTAGCAATCAGCCCCAGCATTTT. Translated, it gives CASSASSNQPQHF.

In nucleotides, the CDR3 is TGTGCCACCTGGGGTACCGGGGAGCTGTTTTTT. This codes for CATWGTGELFF. The chain couples TRBV6-1 to TRBJ2-2; D remains unclear. This CDR3 region has 11 residues. CDR1 MNHNS and CDR2 SASEGT come from the germline V gene. V gave up 10 bases and J gave up 5 bases, with 8 bases separating them.

The V gene is TRBV10-3, the J gene TRBJ1-2; 11 bases are a match to TRBD1. Trimming cost V 10 bases and J 8 bases; bases outside gene matches: 6. CDR3 size: 12 residues. CDR1 is ENHRY and CDR2 is SYGVKD in the germline V gene. This CDR3 reads CATKDRGLGYTF. The CDR3 nucleotides read TGTGCCACCAAGGACAGGGGGCTCGGCTACACCTTC.

This chain links TRBV2 with TRBJ2-2; 8 bases match TRBD2. Germline CDR1 and CDR2: SNHLY and FYNNEI. Trimming removed 2 bases from V and 3 bases from J; junction bases left unmatched: 8. This CDR3 spans 17 amino acids. Here the CDR3 reads CASSEPTALADTGELFF. In DNA, the CDR3 is TGTGCCAGCAGTGAACCAACCGCACTAGCGGACACCGGGGAGCTGTTTTTT. Combining the CDR3 with reference TRBV2 and TRBJ2-2 gives the whole variable domain EPEVTQTPSHQVTQMGQEVILRCVPISNHLYFYWYRQILGQKVEFLVSFYNNEISEKSEIFDDQFSVERPDGSNFTLKIRSTKLEDSAMYFCASSEPTALADTGELFFGEGSRLTVL.

This rearrangement joins TRBV27 to TRBJ1-1, with D possibly matching TRBD1 (5 bases). From germline, CDR1 is MNHEY and CDR2 SMNVEV (reference sequence). The CDR3 has 14 residues. The ends were cut back, 2 bases at V and 3 bases at J, with 10 bases in the middle. The chain's CDR3 is CASSLDSRDTEAFF. The CDR3 DNA reads TGTGCCAGCAGTTTAGACAGCCGGGACACTGAAGCTTTCTTT.

This clone was seen only once. The V gene is TRBV2, the J gene TRBJ1-2; no reliable D call. Germline lookup yields CDR1 SNHLY and CDR2 FYNNEI. The CDR3 length is 14 residues. The V gene lost 8 bases and the J gene lost 5 bases, with 18 bases spanning the gap. Here the CDR3 reads CASSEGQAIYGYTF. CDR3 coding DNA: TGTGCCAGCTCGGAAGGGCAGGCGATATATGGCTACACCTTC.

The chain links TRBV13 to TRBJ2-3; the D gene could be TRBD1 or TRBD2 (5 bases each). Germline V lookup: CDR1 PRHDT, CDR2 FYEKMQ (reference sequence). V was trimmed by 2 bases and J by 9 bases, leaving 21 bases between them. CDR3 length equals 16 residues. DNA of the CDR3: TGTGCCAGCAGCTTAAGAAGCCCACGGGGCGGCGGGACGCAGTATTTT. Its translation: CASSLRSPRGGGTQYF.

The chain recombines TRBV20-1 with TRBJ1-5; TRBD1 is a possible D gene (6 bases). The CDR3 runs to 13 residues. Looked up from germline, CDR1 is DFQATT and CDR2 is SNEGSKA (reference sequence). Trimming pared 3 bases from V and 5 bases from J, leaving 11 bases between. The CDR3 loop reads CSASSRGDQPQHF. For the CDR3, the DNA is TGCAGTGCTAGTAGCAGGGGCGATCAGCCCCAGCATTTT.

The chain uses TRBV30 and TRBJ1-1; TRBD1 aligns across 8 bases. The V segment lost 1 base and the J segment 5 bases; nucleotides outside the gene matches: 0. The CDR3 length is 12 residues. Germline CDR1 GTSNPN, CDR2 SVGIG (reference sequence). CDR3 nucleotides: TGTGCCTGGAGTGACAGGGGGACTGAAGCTTTCTTT. It specifies CAWSDRGTEAFF. Complete variable domain (other parts from reference TRBV30 and TRBJ1-1): SQTIHQWPATLVQPVGSPLSLECTVEGTSNPNLYWYRQAAGRGLQLLFYSVGIGQISSEVPQNLSASRPQDRQFILSSKKLLLSDSGFYLCAWSDRGTEAFFGQGTRLTVV.